This T cell receptor (beta chain) was recovered during a study of human CD4 T cells and Enterobacteriaceae (TCRdb year 2020). Here is what the overall study found, with its caveats: Ex vivo, broadly cross-reactive clonotypes appeared more expanded than specific ones, with about 55% of the 19 and 21 of 34 in the top 5%. The reactivity of ex vivo clonotypes was inferred solely by matching the nucleotide sequences of those clonotypes to CFSE-low cultures from the same donors.

This clone was recorded a few times. Its antigen is not yet known. The sample holds no much larger clone one base away, and base qualities are not on file. Memory CD4+ T cells were FACS-sorted on a FACSAria III to over 95% purity as all CD4+ cells other than CD45RA+CCR7+CD95- naive cells. Blood from healthy donors came from blood donation centers in Switzerland. Positive selection with CD4 and CD14 magnetic microbeads was used to enrich total CD4+ T cells and monocytes. CD8+, CD14+, CD16+, CD56+, CD19+ and CD25-bright cells were excluded prior to sorting. To assess in vivo expansion of bacteria-reactive clonotypes, total memory CD4+ T cells from a couple of blood donors were sequenced directly ex vivo. Ficoll-Paque Plus was used to isolate peripheral blood mononuclear cells from donor blood. Deep-level sequencing, with a detection sensitivity of one cell in 200,000, was applied to the ex vivo total memory CD4+ samples. The QIAamp DNA Micro Kit was used to extract genomic DNA from cell pellets, and spectrophotometry was used to check the quantity and purity of the genomic DNA. The immunoSEQ multiplex PCR assay was used to amplify the TCR Vbeta CDR3 regions. Sequencing of amplicons was performed on the Illumina HiSeq platform. Retrieved sequences were 87 nucleotides long and contained the CDR3 region. As for the authors' bioinformatics: Each unique productive TCR Vbeta nucleotide sequence counted as a clonotype and was quantified by productive template frequency from ImmunoSEQ Analyzer V3.0. Expanded clonotypes were defined using a threshold set at the top 5th percentile of each repertoire ranked by frequency. The R package fossil was used to compute repertoire overlap as Chao-Jaccard, and the R package MASS was used to visualize the overlap by nonmetric multidimensional scaling. Sourced from immuneACCESS, this table was stored by TCRdb with only in-frame sequences that have V and J called. A share of the clones is absent; for the studies checked, an unresolved V gene accounts for under half, and the remainder has no known explanation. Clone size and the V and J calls come from that table; the DNA yielded D and trimming. The sample yields about 26,000 clones; roughly 80% were counted once. About 0.96% of the sample comes from the top ten.

Spanning cysteine to phenylalanine, the CDR3 consists of 13 amino acids. Of all the DNA, just the CDR3 is kept, 39 bases in frame from base 1. V loses 0 bases of germline sequence and J loses 10 bases, and the interval between the two ends is 13 bases. Via the germline V gene, CDR1 is SGHRS and CDR2 YFSETQ. Sample: memory CD4+ T cells from blood. The cell subset or site label corresponds to: total memory CD4 T cells sorted directly ex vivo, unstimulated. This receptor chain uses TRBV5-1 and TRBJ1-1; no D gene can be assigned with confidence. This sequence was found in a human donor in good health. CDR3 reads: CASSLEIADRAFF. The nucleotides are TGCGCCAGCAGCTTGGAAATCGCGGACCGAGCTTTCTTT.